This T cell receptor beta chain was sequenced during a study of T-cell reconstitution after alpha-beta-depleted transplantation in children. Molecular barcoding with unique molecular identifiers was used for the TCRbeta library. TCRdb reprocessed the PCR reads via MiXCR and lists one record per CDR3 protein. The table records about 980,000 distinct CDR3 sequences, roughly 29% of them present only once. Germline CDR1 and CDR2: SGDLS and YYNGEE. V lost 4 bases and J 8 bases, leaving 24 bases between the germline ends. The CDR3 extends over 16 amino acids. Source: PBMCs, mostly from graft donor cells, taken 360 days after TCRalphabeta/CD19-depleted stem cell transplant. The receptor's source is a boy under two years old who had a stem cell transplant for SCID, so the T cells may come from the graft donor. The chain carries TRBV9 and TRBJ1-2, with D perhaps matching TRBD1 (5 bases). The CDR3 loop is CASSHRDGASSGGYTF. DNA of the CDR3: TGTGCCAGCAGCCACCGGGACGGGGCGTCTTCGGGCGGCTACACCTTC. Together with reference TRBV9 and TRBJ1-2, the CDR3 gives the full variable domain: DSGVTQTPKHLITATGQRVTLRCSPRSGDLSVYWYQQSLDQGLQFLIQYYNGEERAKGNILERFSAQQFPDLHSELNLSSLELGDSALYFCASSHRDGASSGGYTFGSGTRLTVV.